One and the same sample provided the 23 T cell receptor beta chains below, sequenced in a study of monozygotic twins with inflammatory bowel disease. With the 5' RACE reads reprocessed, TCRdb shows one record per CDR3 protein and no DNA. The sample has roughly 330,000 distinct CDR3 sequences. Input material: blood. The receptors shown here come from a human donor with ulcerative colitis or Crohn's disease, or a healthy co-twin of an affected twin (not recorded which).

This chain uses TRBV4-1 with TRBJ1-5. The CDR3 runs 13 residues. From germline, CDR1 is MGHRA and CDR2 YSYEKL. This CDR3 reads CASSQGQDQPQHF.

CDR3 protein: CATKRTVGNSPLHF. The V gene is TRBV27, the J gene TRBJ1-6; TCRdb proposes TRBD1, but this gene call is untestable without DNA. There are 14 residues in the CDR3. Germline CDR1 MNHEY, CDR2 SMNVEV (reference sequence).

The chain combines TRBV5-4 with TRBJ2-5; TCRdb proposes TRBD2, but this gene call is untestable without DNA. The CDR3 extends over 16 amino acids. Germline assignment: CDR1 SGHNT and CDR2 YYREEE (reference sequence). This CDR3 reads CASSSPTAGRSQTQYF.

The rearrangement uses TRBV7-8 and TRBJ1-5. The CDR3 sequence is 15 residues long. Germline loops: CDR1 SGHVS, CDR2 FQNEAQ. Here the CDR3 reads CASSLTRTRNQPQHF.

This chain uses TRBV29-1 with TRBJ2-5. This CDR3 is built from 14 residues. Germline CDR1 reads SQVTM; CDR2 reads ANQGSEA. The CDR3 region is CSVELALHEETQYF. The whole variable domain, filled in from reference TRBV29-1 and TRBJ2-5, reads SAVISQKPSRDICQRGTSLTIQCQVDSQVTMMFWYRQQPGQSLTLIATANQGSEATYESGFVIDKFPISRPNLTFSTLTVSNMSPEDSSIYLCSVELALHEETQYFGPGTRLLVL.

The V call is TRBV20-1, the J call TRBJ2-1. From germline, CDR1 is DFQATT and CDR2 SNEGSKA (reference sequence). The CDR3 runs to 14 residues. The CDR3 loop is CSARGATSYNEQFF.

CDR3 protein: CASSGGTGDYNEQFF. The gene calls are TRBV6-1 and TRBJ2-1; TCRdb calls TRBD1, which cannot be checked without DNA. CDR1 MNHNS and CDR2 SASEGT come from the germline V gene. The CDR3 covers 15 residues.

The chain has TRBV9 and TRBJ1-1; the D call of TRBD1 rests on TCRdb alone, since no DNA is present to check it. CDR3 length equals 15 residues. Germline V gene sequence: CDR1 SGDLS, CDR2 YYNGEE. CDR3 residues: CASSVETTPDTEAFF. The full variable domain, rest sourced from reference TRBV9 and TRBJ1-1, is DSGVTQTPKHLITATGQRVTLRCSPRSGDLSVYWYQQSLDQGLQFLIQYYNGEERAKGNILERFSAQQFPDLHSELNLSSLELGDSALYFCASSVETTPDTEAFFGQGTRLTVV.

V is TRBV7-8 and J is TRBJ1-4. This CDR3 is built from 16 residues. Per the germline V gene, CDR1 is SGHVS and CDR2 is FQNEAQ. CDR3 residues: CASSDYRVARNEKLFF.

The rearrangement joins TRBV19 to TRBJ1-3. Germline V gene sequence: CDR1 LNHDA, CDR2 SQIVND (reference sequence). The CDR3 loop spans 13 amino acids. This CDR3 reads CASQATSGNTIYF.

The CDR3 region is CASSHDSSRGYYGYTF. V gene TRBV5-1 combines with J gene TRBJ1-2; lacking DNA, the TRBD1 call made by TCRdb goes unchecked. Germline V gene lookup returns CDR1 SGHRS and CDR2 YFSETQ. The CDR3 contains 16 residues.

The chain is built from TRBV7-2 and TRBJ2-7; TCRdb's D call of TRBD2 is untestable without DNA. This CDR3 region has 15 residues. Per germline, CDR1 SGHTA and CDR2 FQGNSA. CDR3: CASSQVQGPSYEQYF.

The J gene is TRBJ2-1, the V gene TRBV7-3; the D call from TCRdb, TRBD1, cannot be confirmed without DNA. This CDR3 has 13 residues. Looked up from germline, CDR1 is SGHTA and CDR2 is FQGTGA. The CDR3 protein is CASSLGTGSEQFF.

This chain joins TRBV7-2 and TRBJ2-3; the D gene TCRdb calls, TRBD2, cannot be checked with no DNA. The CDR3 runs 14 residues. Germline values: CDR1 SGHTA, CDR2 FQGNSA. CDR3 residues: CASRTASGADTQYF.

The chain links TRBV27 to TRBJ1-6. Germline V gene lookup returns CDR1 MNHEY and CDR2 SMNVEV (reference sequence). The CDR3 is 16 amino acids. CDR3 residues: CASRLDVGVDNSPLHF.

The V gene is TRBV6-5, the J gene TRBJ2-3. Germline V gene lookup returns CDR1 MNHEY and CDR2 SVGAGI. This CDR3 has 12 amino acids. The CDR3 loop reads CASSDAQDTQYF.

The CDR3 here is CATSRQGPYEQYF. This sequence joins TRBV5-1 and TRBJ2-7; without DNA, the TCRdb call of TRBD2 cannot be checked. The CDR3 length is 13 residues. From germline, CDR1 is SGHRS and CDR2 YFSETQ.

V is TRBV7-8 and J is TRBJ2-2; the D call from TCRdb, TRBD1, cannot be confirmed without DNA. This CDR3 is 17 amino acids long. Germline lookup yields CDR1 SGHVS and CDR2 FQNEAQ. This chain's CDR3 is CASSSTQFPEDTGELFF.

The genes are TRBV20-1 and TRBJ2-2. The germline V gene has CDR1 DFQATT and CDR2 SNEGSKA (reference sequence). The CDR3 is 13 amino acids. The CDR3 spells CSAKTASTGELFF.

This rearrangement joins TRBV7-9 to TRBJ2-1; TCRdb reports TRBD2, a call that lacks DNA to check it against. Germline CDR1 reads SEHNR; CDR2 reads FQNEAQ (reference sequence). This CDR3 comprises 15 residues. The CDR3 protein is CASRPSSVVGSEQFF.

The V gene is TRBV5-1, the J gene TRBJ2-1; the TCRdb call, TRBD1, lacks DNA for checking. The CDR3 has 16 amino acids. Germline V gives CDR1 SGHRS, CDR2 YFSETQ. Here the CDR3 reads CASSPAPGNSYNEQFF.

The genes are TRBV5-5 and TRBJ2-1. Germline V CDR1 and CDR2: SGHKS, YYEKEE (reference sequence). CDR3 size: 15 residues. The CDR3 sequence: CASSLNLYSYNEQFF.

The J gene is TRBJ2-1, the V gene TRBV20-1. Germline CDR1 is DFQATT and CDR2 is SNEGSKA (reference sequence). This CDR3 region has 12 residues. This chain's CDR3 is CSAILDYNEQFF.